This T cell receptor beta chain was recorded in a study of blood T cell repertoires in COVID-19. This CDR3 region has 14 residues. Germline CDR1 SGHTA, CDR2 FQGNSA. Losses at the gene ends were 6 bases for V and 3 bases for J; bases not matched to a gene: 8. Method: immunoSEQ multiplex PCR; TCRdb's copy keeps in-frame clones and lacks some. Among 130,000 to 150,000 clones listed, around 84% were seen once. Specimen: peripheral blood. The TCR was taken from a human donor in a cohort sampled during active COVID-19. The chain employs TRBV7-2 and TRBJ2-7; 7 bases line up with TRBD2. CDR3 residues: CASSSGGTNYEQYF. CDR3 sequence (DNA): TGTGCCAGCAGTTCCGGGGGGACGAACTACGAGCAGTACTTC.